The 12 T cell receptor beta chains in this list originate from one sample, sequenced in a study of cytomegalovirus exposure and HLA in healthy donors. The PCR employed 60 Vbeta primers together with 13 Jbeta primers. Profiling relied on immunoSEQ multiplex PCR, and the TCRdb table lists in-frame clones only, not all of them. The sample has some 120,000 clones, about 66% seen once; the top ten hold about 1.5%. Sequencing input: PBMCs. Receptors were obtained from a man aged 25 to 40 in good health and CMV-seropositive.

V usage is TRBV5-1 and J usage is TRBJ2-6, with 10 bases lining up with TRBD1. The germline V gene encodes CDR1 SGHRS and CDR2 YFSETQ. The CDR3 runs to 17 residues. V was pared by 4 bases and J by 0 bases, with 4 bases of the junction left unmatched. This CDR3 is CASSPGTGASGANVLTF. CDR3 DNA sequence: TGCGCCAGCAGCCCTGGGACAGGGGCCTCTGGGGCCAACGTCCTGACTTTC.

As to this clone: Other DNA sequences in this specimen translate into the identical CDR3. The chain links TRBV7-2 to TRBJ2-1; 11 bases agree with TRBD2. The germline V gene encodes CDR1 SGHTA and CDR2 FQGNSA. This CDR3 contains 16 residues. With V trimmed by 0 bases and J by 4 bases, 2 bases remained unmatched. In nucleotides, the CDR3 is TGTGCCAGCAGCTTAGCGGGGACTAGCGGATACAATGAGCAGTTCTTC. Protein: CASSLAGTSGYNEQFF.

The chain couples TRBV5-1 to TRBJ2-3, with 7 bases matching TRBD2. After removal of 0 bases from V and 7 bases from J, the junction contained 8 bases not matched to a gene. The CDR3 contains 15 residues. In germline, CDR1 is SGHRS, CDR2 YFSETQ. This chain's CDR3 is CASSLDSAGVYTQYF. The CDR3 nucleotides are TGCGCCAGCAGCTTGGACTCCGCGGGAGTCTATACGCAGTATTTT.

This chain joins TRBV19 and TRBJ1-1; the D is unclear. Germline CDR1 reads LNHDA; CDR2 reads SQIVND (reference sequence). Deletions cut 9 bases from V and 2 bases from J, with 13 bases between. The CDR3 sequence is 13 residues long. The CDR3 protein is CARNRDTNTEAFF. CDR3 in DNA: TGTGCCAGGAACAGAGATACAAACACTGAAGCTTTCTTT.

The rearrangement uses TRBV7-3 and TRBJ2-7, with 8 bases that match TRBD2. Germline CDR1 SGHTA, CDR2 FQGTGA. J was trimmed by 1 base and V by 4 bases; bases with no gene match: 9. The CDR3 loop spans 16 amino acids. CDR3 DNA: TGTGCCAGCAGCTCCTCCGGACTAGCTTCTTCCTACGAGCAGTACTTC. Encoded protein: CASSSSGLASSYEQYF.

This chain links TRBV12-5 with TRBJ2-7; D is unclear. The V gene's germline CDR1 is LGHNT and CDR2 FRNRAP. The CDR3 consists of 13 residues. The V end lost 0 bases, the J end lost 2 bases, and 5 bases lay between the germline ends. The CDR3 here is CASGLVWPYEQYF. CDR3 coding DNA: TGTGCTAGTGGTTTGGTATGGCCCTACGAGCAGTACTTC.

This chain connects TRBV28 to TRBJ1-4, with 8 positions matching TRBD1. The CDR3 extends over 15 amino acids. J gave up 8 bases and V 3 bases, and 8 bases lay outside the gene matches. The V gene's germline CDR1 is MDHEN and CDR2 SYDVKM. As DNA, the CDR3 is TGTGCCAGCAGTTTTTTACAGGGGGGGGGAGAAAAACTGTTTTTT. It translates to CASSFLQGGGEKLFF.

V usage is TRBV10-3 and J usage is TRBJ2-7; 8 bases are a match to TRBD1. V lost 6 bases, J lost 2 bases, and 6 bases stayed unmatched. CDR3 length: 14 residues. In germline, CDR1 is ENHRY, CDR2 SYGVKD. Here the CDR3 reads CAIRDAGGPYEQYF. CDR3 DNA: TGTGCCATCAGGGACGCAGGGGGCCCCTACGAGCAGTACTTC.

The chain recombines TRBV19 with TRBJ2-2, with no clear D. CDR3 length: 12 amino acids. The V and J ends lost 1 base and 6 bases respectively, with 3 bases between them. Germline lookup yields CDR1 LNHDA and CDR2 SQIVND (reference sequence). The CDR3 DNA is TGTGCCAGTAGTATAGCGTCCGGGGAGCTGTTTTTT. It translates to CASSIASGELFF. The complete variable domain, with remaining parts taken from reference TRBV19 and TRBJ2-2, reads DGGITQSPKYLFRKEGQNVTLSCEQNLNHDAMYWYRQDPGQGLRLIYYSQIVNDFQKGDIAEGYSVSREKKESFPLTVTSAQKNPTAFYLCASSIASGELFFGEGSRLTVL.

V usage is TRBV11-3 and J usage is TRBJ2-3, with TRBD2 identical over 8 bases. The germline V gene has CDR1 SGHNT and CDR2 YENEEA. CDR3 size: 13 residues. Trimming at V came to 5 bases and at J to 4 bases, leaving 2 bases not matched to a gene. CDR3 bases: TGTGCCAGCAGCCACGGGGGGGCAGATACGCAGTATTTT. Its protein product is CASSHGGADTQYF. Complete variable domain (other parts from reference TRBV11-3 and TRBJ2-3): EAGVVQSPRYKIIEKKQPVAFWCNPISGHNTLYWYLQNLGQGPELLIRYENEEAVDDSQLPKDRFSAERLKGVDSTLKIQPAELGDSAVYLCASSHGGADTQYFGPGTRLTVL.

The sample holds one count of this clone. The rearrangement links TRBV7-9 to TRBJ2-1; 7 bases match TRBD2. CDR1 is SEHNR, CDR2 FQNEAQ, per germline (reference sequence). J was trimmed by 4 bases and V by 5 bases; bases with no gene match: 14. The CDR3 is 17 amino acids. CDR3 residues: CASSQVRASGDYNEQFF. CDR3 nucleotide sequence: TGTGCCAGCAGCCAGGTCAGGGCTAGCGGAGATTACAATGAGCAGTTCTTC.

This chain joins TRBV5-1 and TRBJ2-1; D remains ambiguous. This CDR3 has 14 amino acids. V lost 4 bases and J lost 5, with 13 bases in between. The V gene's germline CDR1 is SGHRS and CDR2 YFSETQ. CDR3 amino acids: CASSRDTRNNEQFF. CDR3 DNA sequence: TGCGCCAGCAGCCGCGACACCAGAAACAATGAGCAGTTCTTC.